The clone carrying this T cell receptor beta chain was picked up a small number of times. This entry comes from a study of T cells in Graves' hyperthyroidism and ophthalmopathy. Amplification of TCR beta CDR3 regions was performed using RNA transcripts as template. Initially, a first-round RT-PCR of the TCR CDR3 employed the HTBI primer set. TCRdb re-called the multiplex PCR reads through MiXCR, storing one row per CDR3 protein. The table lists over 450,000 distinct CDR3 sequences, roughly a sixth of them singletons. V lost 4 bases to trimming and J lost 8 bases, with 14 bases between them. Germline CDR1 reads GTSNPN; CDR2 reads SVGIG (reference sequence). CDR3 size: 12 residues.

The chain uses TRBV30 and TRBJ2-5; D tentatively reads TRBD1 or TRBD2 (5 bases each). This clonotype was sampled from a woman under 30 with Graves' ophthalmopathy. The sequencing sample was made of blood. CDR3 protein: CAWTGTADTQYF. The CDR3 region has the DNA TGTGCCTGGACCGGGACCGCGGACACCCAGTACTTC.